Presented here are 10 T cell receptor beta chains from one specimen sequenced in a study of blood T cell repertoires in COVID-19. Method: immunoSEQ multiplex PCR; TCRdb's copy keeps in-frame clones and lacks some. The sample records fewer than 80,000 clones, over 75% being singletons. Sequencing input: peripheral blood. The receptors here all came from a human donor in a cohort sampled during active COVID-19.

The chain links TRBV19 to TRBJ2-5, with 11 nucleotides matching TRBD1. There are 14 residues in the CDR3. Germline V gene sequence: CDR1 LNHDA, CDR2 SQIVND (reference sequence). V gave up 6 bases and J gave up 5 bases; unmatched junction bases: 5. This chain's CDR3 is CASRGQGGLETQYF. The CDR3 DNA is TGTGCCAGTAGGGGACAGGGGGGATTGGAGACCCAGTACTTC.

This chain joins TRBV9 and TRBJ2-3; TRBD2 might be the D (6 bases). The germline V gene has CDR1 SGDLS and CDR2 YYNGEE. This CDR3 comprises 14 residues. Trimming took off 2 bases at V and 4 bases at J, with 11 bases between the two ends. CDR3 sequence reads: CASSVRLVADTQYF. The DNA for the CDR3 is TGTGCCAGCAGCGTGAGACTAGTTGCAGATACGCAGTATTTT. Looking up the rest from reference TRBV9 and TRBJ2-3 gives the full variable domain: DSGVTQTPKHLITATGQRVTLRCSPRSGDLSVYWYQQSLDQGLQFLIQYYNGEERAKGNILERFSAQQFPDLHSELNLSSLELGDSALYFCASSVRLVADTQYFGPGTRLTVL.

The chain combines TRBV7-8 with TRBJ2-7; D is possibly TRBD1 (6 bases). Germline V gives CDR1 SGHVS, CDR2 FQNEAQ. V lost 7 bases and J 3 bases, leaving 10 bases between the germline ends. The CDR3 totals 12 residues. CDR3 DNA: TGTGCCAGCACCCGGGACATCTACGAGCAGTACTTC. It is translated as CASTRDIYEQYF.

The chain's CDR3 is CATSDVGGDQPQHF. The DNA of the CDR3 is TGTGCCACCAGTGATGTGGGGGGTGATCAGCCCCAGCATTTT. The chain joins TRBV24-1 to TRBJ1-5, with a possible D match to TRBD1 (5 bases). Per germline, CDR1 KGHDR and CDR2 SFDVKD. Trimming left V 3 bases short and J 5 bases short, with 10 bases between. The CDR3 length is 14 residues.

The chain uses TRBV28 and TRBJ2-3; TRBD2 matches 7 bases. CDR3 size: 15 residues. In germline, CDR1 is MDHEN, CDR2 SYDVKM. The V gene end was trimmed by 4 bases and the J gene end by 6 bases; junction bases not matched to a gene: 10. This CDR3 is CASSSPGGGGDTQYF. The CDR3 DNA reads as TGTGCCAGCAGTTCCCCTGGCGGGGGAGGGGATACGCAGTATTTT.

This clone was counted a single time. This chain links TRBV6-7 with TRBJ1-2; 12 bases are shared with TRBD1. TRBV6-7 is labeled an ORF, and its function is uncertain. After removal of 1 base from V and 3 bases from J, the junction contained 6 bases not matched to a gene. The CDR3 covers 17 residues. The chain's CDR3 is CASSYYEGQGADYGYTF. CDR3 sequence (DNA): TGTGCCAGCAGTTACTACGAGGGACAGGGGGCTGACTATGGCTACACCTTC.

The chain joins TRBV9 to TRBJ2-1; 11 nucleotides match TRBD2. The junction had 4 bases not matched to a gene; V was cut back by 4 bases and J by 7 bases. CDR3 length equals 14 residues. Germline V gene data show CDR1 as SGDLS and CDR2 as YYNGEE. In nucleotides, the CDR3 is TGTGCCAGCAGCTCTAGCGGGGGGCGAAATGAGCAGTTCTTC. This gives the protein CASSSSGGRNEQFF.

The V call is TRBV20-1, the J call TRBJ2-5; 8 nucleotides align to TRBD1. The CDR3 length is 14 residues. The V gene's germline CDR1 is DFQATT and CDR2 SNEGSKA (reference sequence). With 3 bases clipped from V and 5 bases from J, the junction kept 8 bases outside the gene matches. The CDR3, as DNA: TGCAGTGCTAGTGCAGGGGGCGCGGGGGAGACCCAGTACTTC. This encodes CSASAGGAGETQYF.

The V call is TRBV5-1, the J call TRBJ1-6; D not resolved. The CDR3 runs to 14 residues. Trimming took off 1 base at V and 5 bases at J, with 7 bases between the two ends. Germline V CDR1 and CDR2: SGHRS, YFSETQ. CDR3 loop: CASSLSGDNSPLHF. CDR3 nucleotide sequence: TGCGCCAGCAGCTTGTCCGGGGATAATTCACCCCTCCACTTT.

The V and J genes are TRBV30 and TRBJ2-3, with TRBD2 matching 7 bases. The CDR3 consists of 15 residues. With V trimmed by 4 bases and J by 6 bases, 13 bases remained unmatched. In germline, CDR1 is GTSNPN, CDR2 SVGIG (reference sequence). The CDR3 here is CAWNWGGPTGDTQYF. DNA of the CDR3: TGTGCCTGGAATTGGGGGGGACCCACGGGGGATACGCAGTATTTT.